This T cell receptor (beta chain) was found in a study of blood T cell repertoires in COVID-19. This CDR3 region has 16 residues. V shed 6 bases, J shed 9 bases, and the junction held 15 bases outside the gene matches. Germline lookup yields CDR1 LNHDA and CDR2 SQIVND (reference sequence). In its sample, this clone was seen once. The table came from immunoSEQ multiplex PCR; TCRdb's copy has only in-frame clones and leaves some out. There are 69,000 or so clones in the sample; approximately 78% occur only once, and 9% to 10% lies in the top ten. Sequenced input: peripheral blood. This sequence originates from a woman of 80 years or more with acute or convalescent COVID-19. V usage is TRBV19 and J usage is TRBJ2-1; TRBD1 matches 9 bases. Written as DNA, the CDR3 is TGTGCCAGTAGGACTGCTACAGGGGGCATTGGATTTGAGCAGTTCTTC. Translating gives CASRTATGGIGFEQFF.